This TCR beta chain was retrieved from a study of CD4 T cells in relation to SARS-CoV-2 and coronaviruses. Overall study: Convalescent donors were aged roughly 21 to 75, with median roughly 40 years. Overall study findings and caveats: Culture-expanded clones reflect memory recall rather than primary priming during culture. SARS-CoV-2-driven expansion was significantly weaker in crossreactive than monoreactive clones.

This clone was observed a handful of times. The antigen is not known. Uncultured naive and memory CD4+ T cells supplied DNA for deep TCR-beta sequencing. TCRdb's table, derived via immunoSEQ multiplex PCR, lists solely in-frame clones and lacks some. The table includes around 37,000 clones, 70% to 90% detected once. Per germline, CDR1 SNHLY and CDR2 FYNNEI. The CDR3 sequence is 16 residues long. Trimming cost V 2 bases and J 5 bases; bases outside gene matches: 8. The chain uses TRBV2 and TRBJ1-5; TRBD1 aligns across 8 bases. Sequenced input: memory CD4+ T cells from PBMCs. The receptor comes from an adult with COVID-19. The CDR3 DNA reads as TGTGCCAGCAGTGAATGGACAGGGACCTTTGATCAGCCCCAGCATTTT. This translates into CASSEWTGTFDQPQHF.